One and the same sample provided the 29 T cell receptor beta chains below, sequenced in a study of cytomegalovirus exposure and HLA in healthy donors. Primers: 60 Vbeta forward and 13 Jbeta reverse. This table comes from immunoSEQ multiplex PCR, and its TCRdb copy is limited to in-frame clones, with some not included. The sample lists around 200,000 clones; 79% were seen once. Material: PBMCs. These TCRs come from a woman younger than 45 in good health and CMV-seropositive.

The chain has TRBV7-9 and TRBJ1-1; D is unresolved. The CDR3 length is 12 residues. Germline V gives CDR1 SEHNR, CDR2 FQNEAQ (reference sequence). Between the trimmed V and J ends, which lost 5 bases and 0 bases, there was a span of 4 bases. The CDR3 protein is CASSTVNTEAFF. CDR3 in DNA: TGTGCCAGCAGCACAGTGAACACTGAAGCTTTCTTT.

V usage is TRBV6-6 and J usage is TRBJ1-1; possible D gene TRBD1, 5 bases. Trimming cost V 2 bases and J 6 bases, with 19 bases left between them. The CDR3 contains 16 residues. The germline gives CDR1 MNHNY, CDR2 SVGAGI (reference sequence). The DNA of the CDR3 is TGTGCCAGCAGTTACCAAACCGGGCCCTCGGGGGCTGAAGCTTTCTTT. Protein: CASSYQTGPSGAEAFF.

The chain recombines TRBV21-1 with TRBJ2-7; TRBD1 is the table's D call, not checked against the DNA. TRBV21-1 is recorded as a pseudogene. This CDR3 contains 16 residues. The DNA for the CDR3 is TGTGCCAGCAGCAATAGGTCACAGGGGCGATCCTACGAGCAGTACTTC. This translates into CASSNRSQGRSYEQYF.

The chain joins TRBV5-6 to TRBJ2-7; 7 bases fit TRBD2. CDR1 is SGHDT, CDR2 YYEEEE, per germline. J was trimmed by 4 bases and V by 2 bases; bases with no gene match: 6. The CDR3 extends over 14 amino acids. CDR3 sequence reads: CASSFGGGNYEQYF. The CDR3 region has the DNA TGTGCCAGCAGCTTTGGGGGGGGGAATTACGAGCAGTACTTC.

The rearrangement uses TRBV19 and TRBJ1-5, with D possibly matching TRBD1 (6 bases). This CDR3 contains 13 residues. Germline values: CDR1 LNHDA, CDR2 SQIVND (reference sequence). V lost 7 bases and J lost 6, with 13 bases in between. The chain's CDR3 is CASTPEGGQPQHF. The CDR3 coding sequence is TGTGCCAGTACCCCAGAAGGGGGTCAGCCCCAGCATTTT.

This CDR3 reads CASSLGVGQGAAGTDTQYF. The CDR3 bases are TGTGCCAGCAGCTTAGGCGTAGGACAGGGGGCTGCGGGCACAGATACGCAGTATTTT. The V gene is TRBV7-6, the J gene TRBJ2-3; TRBD1 matches 11 bases. The CDR3 runs 19 residues. CDR1 and CDR2 from the germline V gene are SGHVS and FNYEAQ. Trimming took 1 base from V and 1 from J; bases not matched to a gene: 10. The entire variable domain, with the rest obtained from reference TRBV7-6 and TRBJ2-3, is as follows: GAGVSQSPRYKVTKRGQDVALRCDPISGHVSLYWYRQALGQGPEFLTYFNYEAQQDKSGLPNDRFSAERPEGSISTLTIQRTEQRDSAMYRCASSLGVGQGAAGTDTQYFGPGTRLTVL.

This rearrangement joins TRBV14 to TRBJ2-1; no reliable D call. CDR1 is SGHDN and CDR2 is FVKESK in the germline V gene. The CDR3 is made up of 15 amino acids. V was clipped by 1 base and J by 4 bases, with 11 bases between them. The CDR3 coding sequence is TGTGCCAGCAGCCAAGCATCCCCCGGTTACAATGAGCAGTTCTTC. It codes for CASSQASPGYNEQFF.

The V and J genes are TRBV9 and TRBJ2-7, with TRBD2 as a possible D gene (5 bases). The length of the CDR3 is 14 residues. Germline values: CDR1 SGDLS, CDR2 YYNGEE. Trimming removed 0 bases at V and 7 bases at J, with 14 bases between. CDR3 residues: CASSVASYRGEQYF. Written as DNA, the CDR3 is TGTGCCAGCAGCGTAGCTTCATATCGAGGGGAGCAGTACTTC.

V usage is TRBV11-2 and J usage is TRBJ1-1; D unresolved. Germline loops: CDR1 SGHAT, CDR2 FQNNGV. This CDR3 is built from 14 residues. Trimming took 4 bases from V and 5 from J, leaving 14 bases between them. CDR3 region: CASSSTERRTEAFF. In DNA form, the CDR3 reads TGTGCCAGCAGCTCCACAGAACGGAGGACTGAAGCTTTCTTT.

The genes are TRBV6-5 and TRBJ2-1; 8 bases are shared with TRBD2. The CDR3 has 14 amino acids. CDR1 and CDR2 (germline): MNHEY, SVGAGI. Unmatched junction bases numbered 12, after V lost 5 bases and J lost 12 bases. CDR3 region: CASSNPGLGPRQFF. The CDR3 bases are TGTGCCAGCAGTAACCCGGGACTAGGACCTCGGCAGTTCTTC.

This chain joins TRBV7-9 and TRBJ2-7; 8 bases are a match to TRBD1. This CDR3 region has 13 residues. V was pared by 5 bases and J by 3 bases, with 3 bases of the junction left unmatched. In germline, CDR1 is SEHNR, CDR2 FQNEAQ (reference sequence). The CDR3 reads CASSTDRGYEQYF. In DNA, the CDR3 is TGTGCCAGCAGCACCGACAGGGGCTACGAGCAGTACTTC.

This chain joins TRBV7-2 and TRBJ1-1; D possibly corresponds to TRBD1 (6 bases). V gave up 5 bases and J gave up 8 bases, with 15 bases separating them. CDR1 and CDR2 from the germline V gene are SGHTA and FQGNSA. The CDR3 extends over 13 amino acids. The CDR3 loop is CASSPVGAREAFF. The CDR3 region has the DNA TGTGCCAGCAGCCCAGTGGGGGCGCGGGAAGCTTTCTTT.

In this sample, this clone turned up a few times. V is TRBV29-1 and J is TRBJ2-3; D is possibly TRBD1 (5 bases). V lost 3 bases and J 0 bases, leaving 19 bases between the germline ends. The CDR3 is 17 amino acids. Germline V gives CDR1 SQVTM, CDR2 ANQGSEA. In nucleotides, the CDR3 is TGCAGCGTTGATTCCCCTGGGCAGGGCATCAGCACAGATACGCAGTATTTT. Its protein is CSVDSPGQGISTDTQYF.

V usage is TRBV30 and J usage is TRBJ1-1; D not certain. CDR3 length: 13 amino acids. Trimming cost V 4 bases and J 5 bases, with 14 bases left between them. The germline V gene has CDR1 GTSNPN and CDR2 SVGIG (reference sequence). CDR3 loop: CAWNPGGETEAFF. CDR3 nucleotide sequence: TGTGCCTGGAATCCCGGCGGGGAGACTGAAGCTTTCTTT.

Turning to this clone: Additional DNA sequences in this sample encode the identical CDR3. V is TRBV7-5 and J is TRBJ1-2; TRBD1 is the table's D call and was not checked against the DNA. TRBV7-5 is given as a pseudogene. This CDR3 is 14 amino acids long. The CDR3 sequence: CARSQDRDWSGYTF. The CDR3 DNA reads as TGTGCCAGAAGCCAGGACAGGGATTGGTCTGGCTACACCTTC.

This sequence joins TRBV1 and TRBJ2-1; the DNA was not used to check the table's D call, TRBD2. TRBV1 is a known pseudogene. There are 15 residues in the CDR3. Here the CDR3 DNA reads TGCACCAGCAGCCATTACTCTGACTCCTACAATGAGCAGTTCTTC. Translated: CTSSHYSDSYNEQFF.

The chain is built from TRBV29-1 and TRBJ2-6; a weak D match, TRBD2 (5 bases). The CDR3 has 15 amino acids. Germline assignment: CDR1 SQVTM and CDR2 ANQGSEA. V was shortened by 7 bases and J by 0 bases, with 13 bases between the two germline ends. The DNA of the CDR3 is TGCAGCGCCCGGGGAGAAAGCTCTGGGGCCAACGTCCTGACTTTC. Amino acids: CSARGESSGANVLTF.

This sequence joins TRBV6-5 and TRBJ2-7; a weak D match, TRBD1 (6 bases). Per the germline V gene, CDR1 is MNHEY and CDR2 is SVGAGI. The CDR3 is 13 amino acids. Trimming left V 5 bases short and J 3 bases short, with 11 bases between. The CDR3 DNA reads TGTGCCAGCAGTACAGGGTGGGGCTACGAGCAGTACTTC. Translated: CASSTGWGYEQYF.

The chain recombines TRBV6-5 with TRBJ2-1, with 7 nucleotides matching TRBD2. The germline V gene encodes CDR1 MNHEY and CDR2 SVGAGI. Germline trimming cut 6 bases from V and 2 bases from J; bases unmatched to any gene: 4. This CDR3 is built from 14 residues. This CDR3 is CASRRGTTYNEQFF. CDR3 coding DNA: TGTGCCAGCAGGCGGGGGACTACCTACAATGAGCAGTTCTTC.

The chain recombines TRBV11-2 with TRBJ2-7; weak D call: TRBD2 (6 bases). Germline V gene data show CDR1 as SGHAT and CDR2 as FQNNGV. V was trimmed by 5 bases and J by 0 bases, leaving 14 bases between them. The CDR3 totals 15 residues. CDR3 sequence (DNA): TGTGCCAGCAGCGACCCCCCGCGGGGCTCCTACGAGCAGTACTTC. Translation gives CASSDPPRGSYEQYF.

The V gene is TRBV29-1, the J gene TRBJ2-2; TRBD1 matches 7 bases. This CDR3 region has 16 residues. CDR1 and CDR2 from the germline V gene are SQVTM and ANQGSEA. V dropped 2 bases and J dropped 5; count of bases not matched to a gene: 11. The CDR3 nucleotides read TGCAGCGTTGAATGGGAAGAGGGGGCACGAACCGGGGAGCTGTTTTTT. Translating gives CSVEWEEGARTGELFF.

The rearrangement uses TRBV5-1 and TRBJ2-7; the D gene is possibly TRBD1 (6 bases). The CDR3 has 11 residues. Trimming cost V 4 bases and J 6 bases, with 8 bases left between them. In germline, CDR1 is SGHRS, CDR2 YFSETQ. The CDR3 bases are TGCGCCAGCAGCCAGGGGCCCGAGCAGTACTTC. As protein: CASSQGPEQYF. The whole variable domain, filled in from reference TRBV5-1 and TRBJ2-7, reads KAGVTQTPRYLIKTRGQQVTLSCSPISGHRSVSWYQQTPGQGLQFLFEYFSETQRNKGNFPGRFSGRQFSNSRSEMNVSTLELGDSALYLCASSQGPEQYFGPGTRLTVT.

The V call is TRBV5-5, the J call TRBJ2-6; possible D gene TRBD2, 5 bases. Trimming stripped 4 bases from V and 0 bases from J, with 14 bases between. This CDR3 region has 17 residues. From germline, CDR1 is SGHKS and CDR2 YYEKEE (reference sequence). The CDR3 coding sequence is TGTGCCAGCAGCCTGCGACTACAAGTCTCTGGGGCCAACGTCCTGACTTTC. Its translation is CASSLRLQVSGANVLTF.

The CDR3 coding sequence is TGTGCCAGCGGCCTCGGGTCTGACGAGCAGTACTTC. Amino acids: CASGLGSDEQYF. This rearrangement joins TRBV7-8 to TRBJ2-7; D remains ambiguous. The CDR3 is 12 residues long. The V end lost 8 bases, the J end lost 5 bases, and 13 bases lay between the germline ends. Germline V lookup: CDR1 SGHVS, CDR2 FQNEAQ.

The V gene is TRBV11-2, the J gene TRBJ2-3; 7 bases fit TRBD2. Unmatched junction bases numbered 10, after V lost 7 bases and J lost 3 bases. The CDR3 spans 15 residues. Per the germline V gene, CDR1 is SGHAT and CDR2 is FQNNGV. CDR3 loop: CASTGDYSGTDTQYF. In DNA, the CDR3 is TGTGCCAGCACTGGGGACTACTCGGGAACAGATACGCAGTATTTT.

The chain has TRBV7-9 and TRBJ1-2; 7 bases are a match to TRBD1. Trimming took 2 bases from V and 1 from J; bases not matched to a gene: 7. Germline V gives CDR1 SEHNR, CDR2 FQNEAQ (reference sequence). CDR3 length: 16 amino acids. The CDR3 here is CASSLPIRGDNYGYTF. DNA for the CDR3: TGTGCCAGCAGCTTACCCATCAGGGGGGATAACTATGGCTACACCTTC. Full variable domain (outside the CDR3, taken from reference TRBV7-9 and TRBJ1-2): DTGVSQNPRHKITKRGQNVTFRCDPISEHNRLYWYRQTLGQGPEFLTYFQNEAQLEKSRLLSDRFSAERPKGSFSTLEIQRTEQGDSAMYLCASSLPIRGDNYGYTFGSGTRLTVV.

The V call is TRBV4-1, the J call TRBJ1-5; 12 bases map to TRBD1. Per germline, CDR1 MGHRA and CDR2 YSYEKL. CDR3 length: 17 amino acids. The V segment lost 1 base and the J segment 7 bases; nucleotides outside the gene matches: 8. The CDR3 DNA follows: TGCGCCAGCAGCCAAGGAACGGGACAGGGGGCTTGGCAGCCCCAGCATTTT. Its translation is CASSQGTGQGAWQPQHF.

The rearrangement links TRBV2 to TRBJ2-7; D may be TRBD2 (6 bases). The germline gives CDR1 SNHLY, CDR2 FYNNEI. The V and J ends lost 10 bases and 1 base respectively, with 8 bases between them. The CDR3 totals 11 residues. CDR3 in DNA: TGTGCCACCGGGGGTTCCTACGAGCAGTACTTC. Translation gives CATGGSYEQYF.

This clone was detected a few times. The chain couples TRBV19 to TRBJ1-5; D not resolved. The CDR3 covers 16 residues. The V end lost 3 bases, the J end lost 0 bases, and 12 bases lay between the germline ends. Germline V CDR1 and CDR2: LNHDA, SQIVND (reference sequence). DNA of the CDR3: TGTGCCAGTAGTATGAGGGTCCTATTTAGCAATCAGCCCCAGCATTTT. This encodes CASSMRVLFSNQPQHF.